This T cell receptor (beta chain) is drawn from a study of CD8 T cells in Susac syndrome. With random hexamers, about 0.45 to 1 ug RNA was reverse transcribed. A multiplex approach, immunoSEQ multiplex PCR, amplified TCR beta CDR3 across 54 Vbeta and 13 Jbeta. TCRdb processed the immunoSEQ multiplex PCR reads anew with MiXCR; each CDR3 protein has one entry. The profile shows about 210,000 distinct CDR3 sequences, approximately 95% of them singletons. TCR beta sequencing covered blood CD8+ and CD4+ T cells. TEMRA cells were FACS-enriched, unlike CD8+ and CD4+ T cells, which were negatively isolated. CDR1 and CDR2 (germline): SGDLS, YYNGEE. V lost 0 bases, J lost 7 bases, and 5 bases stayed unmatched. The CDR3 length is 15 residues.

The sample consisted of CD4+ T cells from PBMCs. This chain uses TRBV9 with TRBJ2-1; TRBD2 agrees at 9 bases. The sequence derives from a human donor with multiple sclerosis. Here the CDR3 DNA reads TGTGCCAGCAGCGTAGGTAGCGGGAGCTGGAATGAGCAGTTCTTC. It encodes CASSVGSGSWNEQFF.